Listed below are T cell receptor beta chains from one sample, sequenced in a study of tumor-infiltrating lymphocytes in oesophageal squamous cell carcinoma. MiXCR was run by TCRdb on the PCR reads, yielding one entry per CDR3 protein. The sample lists about 3,800 distinct CDR3 sequences, 15% to 20% occurring once. Sequenced input: normal esophageal tissue next to the tumor. The receptors originated from a male donor with esophageal squamous cell carcinoma. CDR3s include the opening cysteine and the closing phenylalanine or tryptophan. The D gene is left open where the match is weak. Some rows mark clone size as missing; the rest say once, few, many or name a class of expanded clone.

J: TRBJ2-3
V: TRBV15
D: .
size: many
DNA: TGTGCCACCAGCAGAGACCGGGCTACGCAGTATTTT
CDR3: CATSRDRATQYF

J: TRBJ2-3
V: TRBV3-1
D: .
size: .
DNA: TGTGCCAGCAGCCAAGTCGCCGATACGCAGTATTTT
CDR3: CASSQVADTQYF

J: TRBJ2-5
V: TRBV28
D: .
size: once
DNA: TGTGCCAGCAGATTTGGGGGAGAGACCCAGTACTTC
CDR3: CASRFGGETQYF

J: TRBJ1-2
V: TRBV12-3/TRBV12-4
D: .
size: many
DNA: TGTGCCAGCAGGAGAACCGGGCCTGACTATGGCTACACCTTC
CDR3: CASRRTGPDYGYTF

J: TRBJ2-7
V: TRBV7-6
D: TRBD2
size: medium-sized
DNA: TGTGCCAGCAGTTCGGCGGGGGGGTTCGAGCAGTACTTC
CDR3: CASSSAGGFEQYF

J: TRBJ2-7
V: TRBV4-1
D: .
size: .
DNA: TGCGCCAGCAGCCAAGACAGCAATGAGCAGTACTTC
CDR3: CASSQDSNEQYF

J: TRBJ2-1
V: TRBV2
D: TRBD2
size: .
DNA: TGTGCCAGCAGCGAAGCGGGGGCGGTCTACAATGAGCAGTTCTTC
CDR3: CASSEAGAVYNEQFF

J: TRBJ2-1
V: TRBV6-4
D: TRBD1
size: many
DNA: TGTGCCAGCAGTAACGGACAGGGGATGGCTGAGCAGTTCTTC
CDR3: CASSNGQGMAEQFF

J: TRBJ1-2
V: TRBV29-1
D: .
size: few
DNA: TGCAGCGTTGCGGGAGGGAACTATGGCTACACCTTC
CDR3: CSVAGGNYGYTF

J: TRBJ2-1
V: TRBV6-1
D: .
size: many
DNA: TGTGCCAGCAGTGTCAGAGGGGGGGAACTCAATGAGCAGTTCTTC
CDR3: CASSVRGGELNEQFF

J: TRBJ1-1
V: TRBV5-4
D: .
size: .
DNA: TGTGCCAGCACCTCCCAGGGCTTCATGAACACTGAAGCTTTCTTT
CDR3: CASTSQGFMNTEAFF

J: TRBJ2-1
V: TRBV2
D: .
size: many
DNA: TGTGCCAGCAGTGGGATTCCGGGCGTGGGCTCCTACAATGAGCAGTTCTTC
CDR3: CASSGIPGVGSYNEQFF

J: TRBJ2-3
V: TRBV11-2
D: .
size: medium-sized
DNA: TGTGCCAGCCGGCCAAACAACCGAGGCACAGATACGCAGTATTTT
CDR3: CASRPNNRGTDTQYF

J: TRBJ1-2
V: TRBV12-3/TRBV12-4
D: .
size: many
DNA: TGTGCCAGCAGTTCTACCCAGAACAGGGTAGAATGGTTTAACTATGGCTACACCTTC
CDR3: CASSSTQNRVEWFNYGYTF

J: TRBJ2-2
V: TRBV5-8
D: .
size: .
DNA: TGTGCCAGCAGCTACCAGGGGACCGGGGAGCTGTTTTTT
CDR3: CASSYQGTGELFF

J: TRBJ2-5
V: TRBV5-6
D: TRBD2
size: many
DNA: TGTGCCAGCAGCGTCGGTCCTCGGGAGGCGACCCAGTACTTC
CDR3: CASSVGPREATQYF

J: TRBJ2-5
V: TRBV2
D: TRBD2
size: many
DNA: TGTGCCAGCAGTGAAGGCGGGGGGGCACTCGAGACCCAGTACTTC
CDR3: CASSEGGGALETQYF

J: TRBJ2-2
V: TRBV20-1
D: .
size: .
DNA: TGCAGTGCTATGGCAGCGAACACCGGGGAGCTGTTTTTT
CDR3: CSAMAANTGELFF

J: TRBJ1-1
V: TRBV19
D: .
size: .
DNA: TGTGCCAGTAGTATAGATGGAAGGCCCGAAGCTTTCTTT
CDR3: CASSIDGRPEAFF

J: TRBJ2-3
V: TRBV10-2
D: TRBD2
size: medium-sized
DNA: TGCGCCAGCAGGGTAGCGGGATCGACCACAGATACGCAGTATTTT
CDR3: CASRVAGSTTDTQYF

J: TRBJ2-2
V: TRBV5-1
D: TRBD1
size: many
DNA: TGCGCCAGCAGCACAGGACAGGGAAACACCGGGGAGCTGTTTTTT
CDR3: CASSTGQGNTGELFF